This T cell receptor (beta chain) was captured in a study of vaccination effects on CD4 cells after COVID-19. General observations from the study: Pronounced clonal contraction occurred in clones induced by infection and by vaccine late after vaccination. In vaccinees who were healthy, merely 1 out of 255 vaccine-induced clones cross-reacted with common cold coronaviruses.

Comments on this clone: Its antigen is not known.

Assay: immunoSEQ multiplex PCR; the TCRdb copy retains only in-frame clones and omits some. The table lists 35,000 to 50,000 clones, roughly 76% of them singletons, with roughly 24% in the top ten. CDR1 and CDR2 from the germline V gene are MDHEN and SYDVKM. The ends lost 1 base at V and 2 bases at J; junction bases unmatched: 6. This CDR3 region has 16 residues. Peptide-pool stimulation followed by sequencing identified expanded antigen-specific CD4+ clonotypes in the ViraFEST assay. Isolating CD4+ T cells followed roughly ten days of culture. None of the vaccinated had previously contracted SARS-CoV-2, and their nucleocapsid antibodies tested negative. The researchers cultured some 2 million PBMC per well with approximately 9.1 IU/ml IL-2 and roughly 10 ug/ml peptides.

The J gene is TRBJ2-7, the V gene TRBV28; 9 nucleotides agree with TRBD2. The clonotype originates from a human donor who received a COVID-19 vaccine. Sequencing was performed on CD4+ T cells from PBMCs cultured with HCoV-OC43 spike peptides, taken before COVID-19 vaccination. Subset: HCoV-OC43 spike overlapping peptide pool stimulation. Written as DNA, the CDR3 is TGTGCCAGCAGTTTATCGTCAGCGGGAGGAACCTACGAGCAGTACTTC. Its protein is CASSLSSAGGTYEQYF.